A single sample gave rise to the 2 T cell receptor beta chains below, sequenced in a study of T cells after posttransplantation cyclophosphamide. The protocol was immunoSEQ multiplex PCR, while the TCRdb copy is restricted to in-frame clones and leaves out a portion. The sample yields tens of thousands of clones, 85% to 95% seen once. Sequences were obtained from PBMCs. These receptor sequences come from a woman in her twenties or thirties in good health and a related stem cell transplant donor.

The genes are TRBV7-6 and TRBJ2-5, with D maybe TRBD1 (6 bases). The length of the CDR3 is 13 residues. Trimming removed 5 bases at V and 4 bases at J, with 11 bases between. The germline gives CDR1 SGHVS, CDR2 FNYEAQ. The CDR3 sequence: CASSRAQGETQYF. In DNA, the CDR3 is TGTGCCAGCAGCCGAGCACAGGGAGAGACCCAGTACTTC. The full variable domain, in which reference TRBV7-6 and TRBJ2-5 provide the parts outside the CDR3, is GAGVSQSPRYKVTKRGQDVALRCDPISGHVSLYWYRQALGQGPEFLTYFNYEAQQDKSGLPNDRFSAERPEGSISTLTIQRTEQRDSAMYRCASSRAQGETQYFGPGTRLLVL.

This chain joins TRBV28 and TRBJ1-2, with D possibly matching TRBD1 (5 bases). The CDR3 consists of 15 residues. Germline-derived CDR1 and CDR2 are MDHEN and SYDVKM. The V end was cut by 6 bases, the J end by 1 base, with 15 bases between. The CDR3 loop is CASRPGRKNNYGYTF. CDR3 bases: TGTGCCAGCAGACCGGGACGGAAGAATAACTATGGCTACACCTTC.